The 27 T cell receptor beta chains listed next were all sequenced from one sample in a study of CD8 T cells in Susac syndrome. Random hexamers were used to reverse transcribe an amount of roughly 0.45 to 1 ug RNA. MiXCR, applied by TCRdb to the immunoSEQ multiplex PCR reads, yields one record per CDR3 protein. Of some 260,000 distinct CDR3 sequences in the sample, roughly 85% are singletons; the top ten hold over 0.09%. Sequencing used CD8+ T cells from PBMCs. The receptors were gathered from a human donor with multiple sclerosis.

The chain uses TRBV11-2 and TRBJ2-1; 10 bases line up with TRBD2. Per germline, CDR1 SGHAT and CDR2 FQNNGV. The junction had 10 bases not matched to a gene; V was cut back by 2 bases and J by 9 bases. The CDR3 has 16 residues. The CDR3 DNA is TGTGCCAGCAGCTTACTCTCCAGCGGGAGGGCCGGTGAGCAGTTCTTC. Its protein is CASSLLSSGRAGEQFF.

A single count supports this clonotype. The V and J genes are TRBV3-1 and TRBJ2-5; 12 bases map to TRBD2. With V trimmed by 0 bases and J by 5 bases, 19 bases remained unmatched. Germline V gene data show CDR1 as LGHDT and CDR2 as YNNKEL (reference sequence). The CDR3 runs to 21 residues. The CDR3 protein is CASSQEWNEVRPSGRGETQYF. Here the CDR3 DNA reads TGTGCCAGCAGCCAAGAATGGAATGAAGTCAGGCCTAGCGGGAGGGGGGAGACCCAGTACTTC.

The rearrangement joins TRBV9 to TRBJ2-7; 9 bases agree with TRBD2. The CDR3 covers 14 residues. Germline CDR1 and CDR2: SGDLS and YYNGEE. J gave up 0 bases and V 5 bases, and 3 bases lay outside the gene matches. The CDR3 reads CASSISGSSYEQYF. DNA of the CDR3: TGTGCCAGCAGTATTAGCGGGAGCTCCTACGAGCAGTACTTC.

The V call is TRBV7-8, the J call TRBJ2-1, with 10 bases aligning to TRBD2. V gave up 2 bases and J gave up 4 bases; unmatched junction bases: 2. Germline CDR1 reads SGHVS; CDR2 reads FQNEAQ. The CDR3 runs to 15 residues. DNA of the CDR3: TGTGCCAGCAGCTTATTAGCGGGGGGTTACAATGAGCAGTTCTTC. It yields the protein CASSLLAGGYNEQFF.

The rearrangement joins TRBV13 to TRBJ2-6; D gene ambiguous. Per germline, CDR1 PRHDT and CDR2 FYEKMQ (reference sequence). V lost 3 bases, J lost 2 bases, and 11 bases lay in between. The CDR3 is 16 residues long. CDR3 residues: CASSFSLGAGANVLTF. CDR3 bases: TGTGCCAGCAGCTTTTCTTTGGGTGCTGGGGCCAACGTCCTGACTTTC.

This chain links TRBV6-1 with TRBJ1-5; D is possibly TRBD1 (6 bases). This CDR3 is 13 amino acids long. Germline loops: CDR1 MNHNS, CDR2 SASEGT. Trimming took 8 bases from V and 5 from J, leaving 13 bases between them. CDR3 sequence reads: CASGLWTDQPQHF. CDR3 bases: TGTGCCAGCGGGTTGTGGACAGATCAGCCCCAGCATTTT.

This clonotype was counted a few times. The CDR3 sequence is CASSLGDGYEQYF. The CDR3 DNA reads TGTGCCAGCAGTTTAGGGGACGGTTACGAGCAGTACTTC. The genes are TRBV12-3 or TRBV12-4 and TRBJ2-7; D tentatively reads TRBD1 or TRBD2 (5 bases each). Trimming took off 1 base at V and 4 bases at J, with 8 bases between the two ends. This CDR3 contains 13 residues.

The chain couples TRBV5-6 to TRBJ2-7, with D perhaps matching TRBD1 or TRBD2 (6 bases each). CDR3 length: 14 residues. Trimming took off 4 bases at V and 1 base at J, with 12 bases between the two ends. From germline, CDR1 is SGHDT and CDR2 YYEEEE. The CDR3 loop is CASSRGASSYEQYF. As DNA, the CDR3 is TGTGCCAGCAGCAGGGGGGCTTCATCCTACGAGCAGTACTTC.

This rearrangement joins TRBV28 to TRBJ2-3; 9 bases are shared with TRBD1. Germline V gene sequence: CDR1 MDHEN, CDR2 SYDVKM. The V gene end was trimmed by 4 bases and the J gene end by 1 base; junction bases not matched to a gene: 3. CDR3 length: 15 amino acids. CDR3 nucleotide sequence: TGTGCCAGCAGTTCCGGACAGGGGCGCACAGATACGCAGTATTTT. It is translated as CASSSGQGRTDTQYF.

The rearrangement joins TRBV28 to TRBJ2-1; D might be TRBD2 (6 bases). V lost 4 bases, J lost 1 base, and 8 bases lay in between. The germline V gene encodes CDR1 MDHEN and CDR2 SYDVKM. The CDR3 is made up of 14 amino acids. The chain's CDR3 is CASSYGLSYNEQFF. The CDR3 DNA follows: TGTGCCAGCAGTTACGGACTATCCTACAATGAGCAGTTCTTC.

V usage is TRBV30 and J usage is TRBJ1-2; tentatively, D is TRBD1 (6 bases). Looked up from germline, CDR1 is GTSNPN and CDR2 is SVGIG (reference sequence). Trimming removed 8 bases from V and 2 bases from J, with 15 bases in between. CDR3 length equals 13 residues. The CDR3: CALLGGPNYGYTF. CDR3 DNA sequence: TGTGCCCTACTCGGGGGCCCAAACTATGGCTACACCTTC.

This sequence joins TRBV27 and TRBJ2-1; maybe TRBD2 (6 bases). The length of the CDR3 is 15 residues. Trimming cost V 3 bases and J 2 bases, with 11 bases left between them. Looked up from germline, CDR1 is MNHEY and CDR2 is SMNVEV (reference sequence). The CDR3 reads CASSLGTRPYNEQFF. The CDR3 coding sequence is TGTGCCAGCAGTTTGGGGACTCGACCCTACAATGAGCAGTTCTTC.

DNA of the CDR3: TGTGCCAGCAGTCCCGAACCTCCCTACAATGAGCAGTTCTTC. Its protein is CASSPEPPYNEQFF. The genes are TRBV27 and TRBJ2-1, with D uncertain. The V end lost 5 bases, the J end lost 2 bases, and 10 bases lay between the germline ends. Germline CDR1 MNHEY, CDR2 SMNVEV (reference sequence). This CDR3 spans 14 amino acids.

This clonotype was recorded only once. CDR3 coding DNA: TGTGCTGCCGGGACTAGCGGCTCCACAGATACGCAGTATTTT. This gives the protein CAAGTSGSTDTQYF. The rearrangement uses TRBV10-3 and TRBJ2-3; 11 nucleotides agree with TRBD2. This CDR3 spans 14 amino acids. Germline loops: CDR1 ENHRY, CDR2 SYGVKD.

V is TRBV28 and J is TRBJ2-7; a possible D gene is TRBD1 (6 bases). Deletions cut 6 bases from V and 0 bases from J, with 15 bases between. Germline V gene data show CDR1 as MDHEN and CDR2 as SYDVKM. The CDR3 is 15 amino acids. The CDR3 spells CASRVAGQISYEQYF. CDR3 coding DNA: TGTGCCAGCAGGGTGGCAGGACAGATCTCCTACGAGCAGTACTTC.

The genes are TRBV27 and TRBJ1-2; 9 bases align to TRBD1. The J segment lost 8 bases and the V segment lost 4 bases, leaving 5 bases of the junction unmatched. CDR1 is MNHEY, CDR2 SMNVEV, per germline (reference sequence). This CDR3 comprises 13 residues. The CDR3 spells CASSSTGGRGYTF. CDR3 coding DNA: TGTGCCAGCAGTTCTACAGGGGGCCGAGGCTACACCTTC.

This rearrangement joins TRBV19 to TRBJ1-4; D may be TRBD1 (6 bases). Germline CDR1 LNHDA, CDR2 SQIVND (reference sequence). The CDR3 is 14 amino acids. The CDR3: CPNLHREWDEKLFF. DNA for the CDR3: TGTCCCAATCTCCACAGGGAGTGGGATGAAAAACTGTTTTTT.

The chain links TRBV27 to TRBJ2-3; 8 bases fit TRBD2. This CDR3 region has 16 residues. The J segment lost 2 bases and the V segment lost 3 bases, leaving 7 bases of the junction unmatched. Germline V gives CDR1 MNHEY, CDR2 SMNVEV (reference sequence). Here the CDR3 reads CASSLWVGRATDTQYF. The CDR3 DNA reads TGTGCCAGCAGTTTGTGGGTCGGGAGGGCCACAGATACGCAGTATTTT.

J is TRBJ2-7 and V is TRBV3-1; the match to TRBD2 covers 10 bases. V gave up 0 bases and J gave up 4 bases; unmatched junction bases: 12. Germline V gives CDR1 LGHDT, CDR2 YNNKEL (reference sequence). This CDR3 is built from 18 residues. The CDR3 reads CASSQEGQREGPLYEQYF. The CDR3 nucleotides are TGTGCCAGCAGCCAAGAGGGCCAGCGGGAGGGCCCTTTGTACGAGCAGTACTTC.

This chain uses TRBV5-1 with TRBJ2-1; 7 bases fit TRBD2. V lost 1 base to trimming and J lost 7 bases; unmatched junction nucleotides: 8. Germline V CDR1 and CDR2: SGHRS, YFSETQ. The CDR3 has 15 residues. The CDR3 loop is CASSLTGGSLNEQFF. The DNA for the CDR3 is TGCGCCAGCAGCTTGACTGGCGGGAGCTTAAATGAGCAGTTCTTC.

This clonotype was observed a few times. The chain couples TRBV4-2 to TRBJ2-5; D remains ambiguous. Germline V gene lookup returns CDR1 LGHNA and CDR2 YNFKEQ. Trimming removed 1 base from V and 4 bases from J, with 13 bases in between. The length of the CDR3 is 15 residues. The CDR3 DNA sequence: TGTGCCAGCAGCCAAGTTATGAGCGCTTCAGAGACCCAGTACTTC. Amino acid sequence: CASSQVMSASETQYF.

This rearrangement joins TRBV29-1 to TRBJ2-5; 10 nucleotides line up with TRBD1. In germline, CDR1 is SQVTM, CDR2 ANQGSEA. This CDR3 is 14 amino acids long. Trimming took 6 bases from V and 6 from J; bases not matched to a gene: 10. The CDR3 DNA reads TGCAGCGTGAACCGGGACAGGGGACCCCAGACCCAGTACTTC. This sequence encodes CSVNRDRGPQTQYF.

This clonotype was found once. The gene calls are TRBV21-1 and TRBJ2-7; TRBD1 reflects the table's D call only, with no check against the DNA. TRBV21-1 is a recognized pseudogene. The length of the CDR3 is 14 residues. The CDR3 protein is CASTSRDRDYEQYF. DNA of the CDR3: TGTGCCAGCACCTCCCGGGACAGGGACTACGAGCAGTACTTC.

The rearrangement links TRBV28 to TRBJ1-2, with TRBD1 as a possible D gene (6 bases). The germline CDR1 and CDR2 sequences are MDHEN and SYDVKM. The CDR3 consists of 13 residues. The V gene lost 7 bases and the J gene lost 8 bases, with 17 bases spanning the gap. The CDR3 spells CASTVRARGGYTF. The DNA of the CDR3 is TGTGCCAGCACCGTTAGGGCCAGGGGAGGCTACACCTTC.

The J gene is TRBJ2-5, the V gene TRBV10-3; 9 nucleotides match TRBD1. Per germline, CDR1 ENHRY and CDR2 SYGVKD. The CDR3 runs 14 residues. The V and J ends lost 3 bases and 6 bases, in that order; junction bases with no gene match: 5. In DNA, the CDR3 is TGTGCCATCAGTGATGGGACAGGGTGGCAGACCCAGTACTTC. This sequence encodes CAISDGTGWQTQYF.

The rearrangement uses TRBV19 and TRBJ2-7; D perhaps matches TRBD2 (5 bases). The ends were cut back, 2 bases at V and 2 bases at J, with 16 bases in the middle. CDR3 length: 16 amino acids. Germline V lookup: CDR1 LNHDA, CDR2 SQIVND (reference sequence). CDR3: CASSITGRALAYEQYF. For the CDR3, the DNA is TGTGCCAGTAGTATAACCGGGCGGGCCCTCGCCTACGAGCAGTACTTC. The entire variable domain, with the rest obtained from reference TRBV19 and TRBJ2-7, is as follows: DGGITQSPKYLFRKEGQNVTLSCEQNLNHDAMYWYRQDPGQGLRLIYYSQIVNDFQKGDIAEGYSVSREKKESFPLTVTSAQKNPTAFYLCASSITGRALAYEQYFGPGTRLTVT.

V usage is TRBV11-2 and J usage is TRBJ2-3; tentatively, D is TRBD2 (5 bases). This CDR3 comprises 15 residues. The ends were cut back, 5 bases at V and 6 bases at J, with 18 bases in the middle. Germline V CDR1 and CDR2: SGHAT, FQNNGV. CDR3 residues: CASSPFRTGKDTQYF. The CDR3 region has the DNA TGTGCCAGCAGCCCCTTCCGTACGGGAAAGGATACGCAGTATTTT.